This record concerns one TCR beta chain sequence. This sample is part of a study of blood T cell repertoires in COVID-19. Turning to the study itself: Acute-phase and convalescent COVID-19 samples originated in the United States, Italy and Spain. Sources were T cells, B-cell-depleted T cells, or PBMCs; the material itself was cDNA or gDNA.

Original data processing: Researchers report that nucleated cell counts were estimated from reference gene primer amplification. Sequenced by immunoSEQ multiplex PCR; TCRdb stores in-frame clones only, minus some. From that table come the V and J calls and clone size; the DNA was used to work out D and trimming. The sample records approximately 180,000 clones, about 93% being singletons. Germline CDR1 reads SGHDN; CDR2 reads FVKESK. The CDR3 runs 15 residues. Trimming left V 4 bases short and J 0 bases short, with 12 bases between. The chain has TRBV14 and TRBJ1-1; tentative D call: TRBD1 (6 bases). This TCR was sampled from a man in his forties or fifties with acute or convalescent COVID-19. Sample: peripheral blood. The CDR3 loop is CASSPLGQLNTEAFF. CDR3 nucleotides: TGTGCCAGCAGCCCCCTCGGACAGTTGAACACTGAAGCTTTCTTT.